This record covers a single T cell receptor beta chain. The CDR3 runs 14 residues. V was shortened by 5 bases and J by 11 bases, with 19 bases between the two germline ends. Per germline, CDR1 LNHDA and CDR2 SQIVND (reference sequence). The entry originates in a study of blood T cell repertoires in COVID-19. The wider study: COVID-19 samples, acute and convalescent, were from the United States, Italy and Spain.

The method was immunoSEQ multiplex PCR; TCRdb's version includes in-frame clones alone and lacks a portion of them. The data show roughly 130,000 clones, roughly 89% seen once. Sequencing input: peripheral blood. The V gene is TRBV19, the J gene TRBJ1-5, with D possibly matching TRBD1 (6 bases). The receptor's source is a man in his forties with acute or convalescent COVID-19. CDR3 loop: CASSYDRMGQAQHF. CDR3 sequence (DNA): TGTGCCAGTAGTTACGACAGGATGGGCCAGGCCCAGCATTTT.